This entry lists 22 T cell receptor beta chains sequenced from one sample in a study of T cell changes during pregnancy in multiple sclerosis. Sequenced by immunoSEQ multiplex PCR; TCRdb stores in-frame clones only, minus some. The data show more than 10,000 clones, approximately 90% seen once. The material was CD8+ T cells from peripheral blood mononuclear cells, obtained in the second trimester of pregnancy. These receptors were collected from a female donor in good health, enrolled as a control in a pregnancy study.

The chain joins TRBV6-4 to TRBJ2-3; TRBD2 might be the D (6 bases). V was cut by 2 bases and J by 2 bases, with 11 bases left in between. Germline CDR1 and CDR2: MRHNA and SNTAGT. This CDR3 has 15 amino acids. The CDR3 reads CASSDTAGTTDTQYF. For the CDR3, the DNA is TGTGCCAGCAGTGACACGGCGGGAACCACAGATACGCAGTATTTT.

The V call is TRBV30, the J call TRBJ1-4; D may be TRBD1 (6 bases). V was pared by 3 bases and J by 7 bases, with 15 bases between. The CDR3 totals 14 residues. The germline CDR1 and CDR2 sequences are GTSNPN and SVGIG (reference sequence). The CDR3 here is CAWRAVGGGEKLFF. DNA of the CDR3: TGTGCCTGGAGGGCCGTGGGAGGGGGTGAAAAACTGTTTTTT.

CDR3 residues: CASSQGRAGTHRSGANVLTF. CDR3 bases: TGCGCCAGCAGCCAAGGGCGAGCCGGGACTCATCGCTCTGGGGCCAACGTCCTGACTTTC. The chain is built from TRBV4-3 and TRBJ2-6; possible D gene TRBD2, 6 bases. This CDR3 is built from 20 residues. Trimming removed 1 base from V and 0 bases from J, with 19 bases in between. The V gene's germline CDR1 is LGHNA and CDR2 YSLEER.

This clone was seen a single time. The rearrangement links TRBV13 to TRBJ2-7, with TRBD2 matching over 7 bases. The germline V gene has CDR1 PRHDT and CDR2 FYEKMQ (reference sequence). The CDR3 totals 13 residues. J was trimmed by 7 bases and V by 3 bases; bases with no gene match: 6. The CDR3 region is CASSLRETGEQYF. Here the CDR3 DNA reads TGTGCCAGCAGCTTGCGGGAGACGGGTGAGCAGTACTTC.

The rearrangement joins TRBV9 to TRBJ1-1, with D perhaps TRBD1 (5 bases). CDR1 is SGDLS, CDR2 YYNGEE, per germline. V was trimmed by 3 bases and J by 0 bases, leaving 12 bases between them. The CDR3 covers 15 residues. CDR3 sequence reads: CASSEEGWMNTEAFF. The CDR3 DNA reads TGTGCCAGCAGCGAGGAGGGGTGGATGAACACTGAAGCTTTCTTT. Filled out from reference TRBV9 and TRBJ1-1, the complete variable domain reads DSGVTQTPKHLITATGQRVTLRCSPRSGDLSVYWYQQSLDQGLQFLIQYYNGEERAKGNILERFSAQQFPDLHSELNLSSLELGDSALYFCASSEEGWMNTEAFFGQGTRLTVV.

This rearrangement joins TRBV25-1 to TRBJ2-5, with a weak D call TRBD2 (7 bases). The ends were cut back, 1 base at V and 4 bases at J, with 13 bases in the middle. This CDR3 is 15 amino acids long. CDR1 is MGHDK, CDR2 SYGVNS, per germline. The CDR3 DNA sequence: TGTGCCAGCAGTGAATTAGGGGGGGCGGGAGAGACCCAGTACTTC. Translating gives CASSELGGAGETQYF. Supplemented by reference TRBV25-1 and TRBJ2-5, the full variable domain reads EADIYQTPRYLVIGTGKKITLECSQTMGHDKMYWYQQDPGMELHLIHYSYGVNSTEKGDLSSESTVSRIRTEHFPLTLESARPSHTSQYLCASSELGGAGETQYFGPGTRLLVL.

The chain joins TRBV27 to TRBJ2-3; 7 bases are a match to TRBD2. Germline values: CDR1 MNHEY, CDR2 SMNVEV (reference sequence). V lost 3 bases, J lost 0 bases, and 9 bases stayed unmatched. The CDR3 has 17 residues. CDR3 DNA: TGTGCCAGCAGTTTCGACCCACGGGAGGCTAGCACAGATACGCAGTATTTT. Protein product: CASSFDPREASTDTQYF.

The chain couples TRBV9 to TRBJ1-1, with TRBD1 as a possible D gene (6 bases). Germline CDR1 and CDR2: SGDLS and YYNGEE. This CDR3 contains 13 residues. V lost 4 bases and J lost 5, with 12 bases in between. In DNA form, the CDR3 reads TGTGCCAGCAGCACAGGGACCGGGACTGAAGCTTTCTTT. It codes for CASSTGTGTEAFF.

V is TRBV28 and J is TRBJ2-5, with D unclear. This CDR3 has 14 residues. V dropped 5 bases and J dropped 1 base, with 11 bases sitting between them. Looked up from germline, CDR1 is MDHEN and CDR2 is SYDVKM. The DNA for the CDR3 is TGTGCCAGCAGTCCTAATATGGTCCAAGAGACCCAGTACTTC. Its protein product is CASSPNMVQETQYF. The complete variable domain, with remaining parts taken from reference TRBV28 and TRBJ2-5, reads DVKVTQSSRYLVKRTGEKVFLECVQDMDHENMFWYRQDPGLGLRLIYFSYDVKMKEKGDIPEGYSVSREKKERFSLILESASTNQTSMYLCASSPNMVQETQYFGPGTRLLVL.

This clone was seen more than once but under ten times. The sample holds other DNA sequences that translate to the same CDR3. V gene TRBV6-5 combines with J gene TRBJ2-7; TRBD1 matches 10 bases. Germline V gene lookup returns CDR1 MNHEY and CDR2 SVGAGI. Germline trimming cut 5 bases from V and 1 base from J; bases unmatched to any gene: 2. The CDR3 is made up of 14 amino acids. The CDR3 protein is CASSPGQGSYEQYF. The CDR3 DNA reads TGTGCCAGCAGTCCGGGACAGGGGTCCTACGAGCAGTACTTC.

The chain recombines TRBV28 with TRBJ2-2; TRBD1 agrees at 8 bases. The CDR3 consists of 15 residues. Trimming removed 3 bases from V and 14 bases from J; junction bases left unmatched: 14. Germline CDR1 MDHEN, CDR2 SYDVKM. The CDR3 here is CASSFFTGGPLSLFF. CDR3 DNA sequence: TGTGCCAGCAGTTTTTTCACAGGGGGACCTTTATCCCTGTTTTTT.

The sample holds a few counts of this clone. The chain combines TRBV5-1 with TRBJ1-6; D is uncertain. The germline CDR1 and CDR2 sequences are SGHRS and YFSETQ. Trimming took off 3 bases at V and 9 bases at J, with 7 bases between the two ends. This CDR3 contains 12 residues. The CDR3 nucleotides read TGCGCCAGCAGCTGGGAGGGTTCACCCCTCCACTTT. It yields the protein CASSWEGSPLHF.

This chain's CDR3 is CASMERDTSTDTQYF. CDR3 nucleotides: TGTGCCAGCATGGAGCGGGATACTAGCACAGATACGCAGTATTTT. This rearrangement joins TRBV2 to TRBJ2-3; 7 bases align to TRBD2. Trimming removed 7 bases from V and 0 bases from J; junction bases left unmatched: 7. CDR3 length equals 15 residues. Germline-derived CDR1 and CDR2 are SNHLY and FYNNEI.

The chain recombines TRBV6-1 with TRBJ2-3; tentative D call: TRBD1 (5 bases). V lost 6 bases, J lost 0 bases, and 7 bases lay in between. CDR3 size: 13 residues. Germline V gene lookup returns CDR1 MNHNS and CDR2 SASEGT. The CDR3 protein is CASSRVSTDTQYF. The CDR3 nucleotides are TGTGCCAGCAGCAGGGTTAGCACAGATACGCAGTATTTT.

This CDR3 is CASRPGQANYGYTF. As DNA, the CDR3 is TGCGCCAGCAGACCGGGACAGGCCAACTATGGCTACACCTTC. The V gene is TRBV5-1, the J gene TRBJ1-2; 8 bases agree with TRBD1. Germline trimming cut 5 bases from V and 2 bases from J; bases unmatched to any gene: 5. CDR3 length: 14 amino acids. Germline CDR1 is SGHRS and CDR2 is YFSETQ.

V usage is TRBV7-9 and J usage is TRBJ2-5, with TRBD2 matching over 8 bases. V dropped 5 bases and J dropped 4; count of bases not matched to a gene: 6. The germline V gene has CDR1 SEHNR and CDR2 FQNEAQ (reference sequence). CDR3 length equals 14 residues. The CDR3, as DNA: TGTGCCAGCAGCCCAGGACTAGCTGGAGAGACCCAGTACTTC. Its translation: CASSPGLAGETQYF.

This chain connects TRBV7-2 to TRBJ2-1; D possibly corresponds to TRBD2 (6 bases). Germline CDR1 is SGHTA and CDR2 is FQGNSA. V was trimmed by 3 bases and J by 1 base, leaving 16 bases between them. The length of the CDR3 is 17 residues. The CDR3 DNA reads TGTGCCAGCAGCTTCCAGCCCCTAGCGACTTCCTACAATGAGCAGTTCTTC. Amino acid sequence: CASSFQPLATSYNEQFF.

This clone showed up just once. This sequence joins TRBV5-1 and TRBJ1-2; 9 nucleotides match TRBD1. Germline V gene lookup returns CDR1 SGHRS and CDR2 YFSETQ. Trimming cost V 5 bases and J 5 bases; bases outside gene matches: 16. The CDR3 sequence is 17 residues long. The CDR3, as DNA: TGCGCCAGCAGATATGGACAGGGGCCACCTTCGGGATATGGCTACACCTTC. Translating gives CASRYGQGPPSGYGYTF.

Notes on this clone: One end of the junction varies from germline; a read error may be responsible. This chain's CDR3 is CASSAGLWEHRGAVF. In nucleotides, the CDR3 is TGTGCCAGCAGCGCCGGACTGTGGGAACACCGGGGAGCTGTTTTT. This chain uses TRBV9 with TRBJ2-2; TRBD2 is a possible D gene (5 bases). In germline, CDR1 is SGDLS, CDR2 YYNGEE. This CDR3 is 15 amino acids long.

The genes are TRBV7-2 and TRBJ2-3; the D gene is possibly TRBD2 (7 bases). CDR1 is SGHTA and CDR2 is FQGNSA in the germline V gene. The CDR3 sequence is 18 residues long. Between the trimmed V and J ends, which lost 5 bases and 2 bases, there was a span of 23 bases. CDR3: CASSPLKWGGLFTDTQYF. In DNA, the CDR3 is TGTGCCAGCAGCCCCCTGAAGTGGGGGGGGCTCTTCACAGATACGCAGTATTTT.

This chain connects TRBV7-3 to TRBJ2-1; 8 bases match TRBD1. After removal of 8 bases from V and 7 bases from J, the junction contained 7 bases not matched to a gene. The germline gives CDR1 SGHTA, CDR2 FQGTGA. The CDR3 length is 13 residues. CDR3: CASGQGAGNEQFF. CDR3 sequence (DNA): TGTGCCAGCGGTCAGGGGGCGGGTAATGAGCAGTTCTTC. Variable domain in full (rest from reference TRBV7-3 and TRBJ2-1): GAGVSQTPSNKVTEKGKYVELRCDPISGHTALYWYRQSLGQGPEFLIYFQGTGAADDSGLPNDRFFAVRPEGSVSTLKIQRTERGDSAVYLCASGQGAGNEQFFGPGTRLTVL.

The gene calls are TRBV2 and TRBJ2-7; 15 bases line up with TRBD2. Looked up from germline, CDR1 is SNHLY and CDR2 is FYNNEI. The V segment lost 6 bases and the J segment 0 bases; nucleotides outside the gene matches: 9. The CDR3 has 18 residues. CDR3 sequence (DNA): TGTGCCAGCAGCCTTGGGACTAGCGGGGGGTTCTTCTCCTACGAGCAGTACTTC. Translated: CASSLGTSGGFFSYEQYF. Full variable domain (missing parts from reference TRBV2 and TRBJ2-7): EPEVTQTPSHQVTQMGQEVILRCVPISNHLYFYWYRQILGQKVEFLVSFYNNEISEKSEIFDDQFSVERPDGSNFTLKIRSTKLEDSAMYFCASSLGTSGGFFSYEQYFGPGTRLTVT.